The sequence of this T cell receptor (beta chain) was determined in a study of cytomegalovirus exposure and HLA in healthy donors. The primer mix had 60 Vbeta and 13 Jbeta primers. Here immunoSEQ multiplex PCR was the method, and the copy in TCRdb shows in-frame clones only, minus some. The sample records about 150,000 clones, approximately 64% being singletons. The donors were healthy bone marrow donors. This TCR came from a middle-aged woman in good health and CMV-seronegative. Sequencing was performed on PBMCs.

CDR3 region: CASSLNQGQAYYEQYF. CDR3 nucleotide sequence: TGTGCCAGCAGCTTAAACCAGGGACAGGCTTACTACGAGCAGTACTTC. This rearrangement joins TRBV7-9 to TRBJ2-7, with 8 nucleotides matching TRBD1. The ends lost 2 bases at V and 3 bases at J; junction bases unmatched: 9. Germline CDR1 SEHNR, CDR2 FQNEAQ (reference sequence). The CDR3 loop spans 16 amino acids.